The entry that follows covers one T cell receptor beta chain sequence. What it binds is unknown. These data are taken from a study of T cells after yellow fever vaccination. About the study: When fractions had low cell numbers, they were prepared with SMART-Seq v4 Ultra Low Input.

Study observations and caveats: One caveat is that FACS-sorted repertoires could contain abundant clonotypes contaminating from the bulk population. Clones from primary vaccination mostly reappeared after the booster (around 96% CD4, approximately 86% CD8).

UMIs and a universal primer site were added when TCR cDNA was made by 5'RACE template switching. TCRdb redid the calling of the 5' RACE reads with MiXCR, one entry per CDR3 protein. Of about 500,000 distinct CDR3 sequences listed, about a sixth are singletons. Germline V gene data show CDR1 as MGHRA and CDR2 as YSYEKL. The CDR3 loop spans 16 amino acids. Trimming shortened V by 0 bases and J by 7 bases, and 18 bases separated the two germline ends. The sample consisted of PBMCs, taken 5 days after the first yellow fever vaccination. The chain links TRBV4-1 to TRBJ2-5; D gene uncertain. The TCR comes from a man aged 18-30 years who received the YFV17D yellow fever vaccine. CDR3 sequence reads: CASSQDKDGRISTQYF. CDR3 bases: TGCGCCAGCAGCCAAGATAAGGACGGGCGGATCTCGACCCAGTACTTC.